The TCR beta chain described here comes from a study of blood T cell repertoires in COVID-19. V gave up 4 bases and J gave up 1 base, with 16 bases separating them. Germline V gene lookup returns CDR1 SGDLS and CDR2 YYNGEE. The CDR3 runs to 16 residues. TCRdb keeps only in-frame clones here, not all; method: immunoSEQ multiplex PCR. In the table there are 200,000 to 300,000 clones, 83% of which are singletons. The material sequenced was PBMCs or T cells enriched from blood (not recorded which). This sequence joins TRBV9 and TRBJ2-3; D may be TRBD1 (6 bases). The receptor was isolated from a woman aged 40 to 49 who had been exposed to COVID-19. The CDR3 spells CASSLQGATGTDTQYF. The CDR3 DNA follows: TGTGCCAGCAGCTTACAGGGTGCCACGGGCACAGATACGCAGTATTTT.